This entry lists 5 T cell receptor beta chains sequenced from one sample in a study of blood T cell repertoires in COVID-19. Using immunoSEQ multiplex PCR, the repertoire was profiled, and TCRdb retains in-frame clones only, with some absent. The repertoire consists of some 67,000 clones, with approximately 87% occurring once and the leading ten covering 0.95% to 1.5%. The sequencing sample was made of peripheral blood. The receptors derive from a woman in her sixties or seventies with acute or convalescent COVID-19.

This sequence joins TRBV10-3 and TRBJ1-1, with D possibly matching TRBD1 (6 bases). This CDR3 region has 14 residues. From germline, CDR1 is ENHRY and CDR2 SYGVKD. Trimming cost V 4 bases and J 0 bases, with 9 bases left between them. The CDR3, as DNA: TGTGCCATCAGTGGAGGGGGAATGAACACTGAAGCTTTCTTT. Encoded protein: CAISGGGMNTEAFF.

V and J are TRBV5-6 and TRBJ2-3, with D unresolved. The CDR3 has 15 residues. The V gene lost 6 bases and the J gene lost 2 bases, with 16 bases spanning the gap. Germline-derived CDR1 and CDR2 are SGHDT and YYEEEE. The CDR3 DNA reads TGTGCCAGCAATTCGCAGGTGGTATTCACAGATACGCAGTATTTT. Translating it yields CASNSQVVFTDTQYF.

This clone is a singleton in its sample. J is TRBJ2-1 and V is TRBV6-1, with D possibly being TRBD2 (5 bases). The germline V and J ends were trimmed by 3 bases and 9 bases, with 12 bases remaining between them. Per the germline V gene, CDR1 is MNHNS and CDR2 is SASEGT. There are 13 residues in the CDR3. Here the CDR3 DNA reads TGTGCCAGCAGTGAGCCAATTCTAGCTGAGCAGTTCTTC. This sequence encodes CASSEPILAEQFF.

A single count supports this clone. The rearrangement joins TRBV9 to TRBJ2-5, with a weak D call TRBD1 (5 bases). Germline V gives CDR1 SGDLS, CDR2 YYNGEE. V shed 4 bases and J shed 2 bases, with 15 bases lying between them. The CDR3 runs to 15 residues. DNA for the CDR3: TGTGCCAGCAGCCAAGGGGCAGGCCCACAAGAGACCCAGTACTTC. Protein sequence: CASSQGAGPQETQYF.

The chain combines TRBV6-5 with TRBJ2-1; D is unresolved. The V gene's germline CDR1 is MNHEY and CDR2 SVGAGI. CDR3 length: 11 residues. V lost 1 base and J 8 bases, leaving 3 bases between the germline ends. DNA for the CDR3: TGTGCCAGCAGTTACTTCTATGAGCAGTTCTTC. Protein sequence: CASSYFYEQFF.